This T cell receptor (beta chain) appears in the sequencing data of a study of T cell repertoires in cytomegalovirus infection. This clonotype showed up many times. Trimming removed 5 bases at V and 2 bases at J, with 16 bases between. Germline lookup yields CDR1 SEHNR and CDR2 FQNEAQ (reference sequence). The CDR3 totals 15 residues. MiXCR, applied by TCRdb to the reads, yields one record per CDR3 protein. The repertoire holds 65,000 to 90,000 distinct CDR3 sequences, with 3.7% as singletons. The receptor's source is a human donor in good health (CMV status not recorded). Some clones in this sample may be carry-over from other donors' samples. The chain carries TRBV7-9 and TRBJ2-7, with D perhaps TRBD1 (6 bases). The source material was PBMCs. The CDR3: CASSGTRTDPYEQYF. The CDR3 DNA is TGTGCCAGCAGCGGTACAAGGACAGACCCCTACGAGCAGTACTTC.